A single sample is the source of the 32 T cell receptor beta chains below, sequenced in a study of human thymus T cells. Here immunoSEQ multiplex PCR was the method, and the copy in TCRdb shows in-frame clones only, minus some. The sample lists approximately 46,000 clones; roughly 94% were seen once. Sample: blood. The receptors were gathered from a girl in the first two years of life with a congenital heart defect but otherwise immunologically healthy.

The chain has TRBV4-1 and TRBJ2-5; TRBD1 matches 9 bases. The CDR3 length is 17 residues. V dropped 1 base and J dropped 2; count of bases not matched to a gene: 8. Germline CDR1 reads MGHRA; CDR2 reads YSYEKL. CDR3: CASSQGRNRGLQETQYF. Here the CDR3 DNA reads TGCGCCAGCAGCCAAGGTCGGAACAGGGGGCTACAAGAGACCCAGTACTTC.

The V and J genes are TRBV9 and TRBJ2-5; D is perhaps TRBD1 (6 bases). The CDR3 has 16 residues. Between the trimmed V and J ends, which lost 4 bases and 3 bases, there was a span of 19 bases. In germline, CDR1 is SGDLS, CDR2 YYNGEE. This chain's CDR3 is CASSPAGTNGEETQYF. In DNA, the CDR3 is TGTGCCAGCAGCCCTGCCGGGACAAATGGGGAAGAGACCCAGTACTTC.

The chain carries TRBV7-9 and TRBJ2-3; 9 bases map to TRBD1. The V segment lost 2 bases and the J segment 7 bases; nucleotides outside the gene matches: 13. The CDR3 totals 17 residues. CDR1 is SEHNR and CDR2 is FQNEAQ in the germline V gene (reference sequence). The CDR3, as DNA: TGTGCCAGCAGCTTATGGGACAGGGCTGTGGGACTAAATACGCAGTATTTT. This sequence encodes CASSLWDRAVGLNTQYF.

The rearrangement uses TRBV4-1 and TRBJ2-5; D perhaps matches TRBD2 (5 bases). The germline CDR1 and CDR2 sequences are MGHRA and YSYEKL. The V end was cut by 4 bases, the J end by 5 bases, with 11 bases between. There are 13 residues in the CDR3. The CDR3, as DNA: TGCGCCAGCAGCCTAACTAGAACCGAGACCCAGTACTTC. Amino acids: CASSLTRTETQYF.

This sequence joins TRBV19 and TRBJ1-1; D gene unclear. Trimming shortened V by 1 base and J by 1 base, and 16 bases separated the two germline ends. The CDR3 spans 17 residues. Germline CDR1 reads LNHDA; CDR2 reads SQIVND (reference sequence). The CDR3 DNA reads TGTGCCAGTAGTATAGCCCGAGGCTCAGGACCGAACACTGAAGCTTTCTTT. This gives the protein CASSIARGSGPNTEAFF.

This rearrangement joins TRBV5-4 to TRBJ2-7; no firm D call. The CDR3 spans 11 residues. CDR1 and CDR2 from the germline V gene are SGHNT and YYREEE (reference sequence). V dropped 4 bases and J dropped 3 bases, with 5 bases sitting between them. DNA of the CDR3: TGTGCCAGCAGCCCCCGCTACGAGCAGTACTTC. Translated, it gives CASSPRYEQYF.

The chain recombines TRBV28 with TRBJ1-2, with 9 bases fitting TRBD1. The junction had 13 bases not matched to a gene; V was cut back by 8 bases and J by 3 bases. The CDR3 spans 16 residues. Looked up from germline, CDR1 is MDHEN and CDR2 is SYDVKM. This CDR3 is CASGTFPGQGDYGYTF. The CDR3 region has the DNA TGTGCCAGCGGCACCTTCCCGGGACAGGGAGACTATGGCTACACCTTC.

The V and J genes are TRBV27 and TRBJ1-2; perhaps TRBD1 as D (5 bases). V was clipped by 2 bases and J by 8 bases, with 15 bases between them. Germline CDR1 and CDR2: MNHEY and SMNVEV (reference sequence). The CDR3 extends over 14 amino acids. For the CDR3, the DNA is TGTGCCAGCAGTTTAGTAGTGACAGCCCGGGGCTACACCTTC. Its translation: CASSLVVTARGYTF.

The chain is built from TRBV12-5 and TRBJ1-5; TRBD1 is a possible D gene (6 bases). Germline assignment: CDR1 LGHNT and CDR2 FRNRAP. The CDR3 consists of 14 residues. The germline V and J ends were trimmed by 5 bases and 4 bases, with 12 bases remaining between them. CDR3 sequence reads: CASGRGFGNQPQHF. As DNA, the CDR3 is TGTGCTAGTGGTAGGGGGTTTGGGAATCAGCCCCAGCATTTT.

The chain is built from TRBV18 and TRBJ2-7, with 8 bases identical to TRBD2. The germline V gene encodes CDR1 KGHSH and CDR2 LQKENI. Germline trimming cut 2 bases from V and 0 bases from J; bases unmatched to any gene: 3. The CDR3 covers 15 residues. The DNA of the CDR3 is TGTGCCAGCTCACCAGGGCTAGCGGGCTCCTACGAGCAGTACTTC. Its protein product is CASSPGLAGSYEQYF.

The CDR3 loop reads CASSRGRVNTEAFF. The CDR3 DNA reads TGCGCCAGCAGCCGAGGCAGGGTGAACACTGAAGCTTTCTTT. The chain recombines TRBV4-3 with TRBJ1-1, with a weak D call TRBD1 (5 bases). CDR1 and CDR2 (germline): LGHNA, YSLEER. The CDR3 totals 14 residues. Trimming took off 4 bases at V and 0 bases at J, with 9 bases between the two ends.

This sequence joins TRBV11-2 and TRBJ2-3; no reliable D call. The CDR3 totals 14 residues. CDR1 is SGHAT, CDR2 FQNNGV, per germline. Trimming left V 1 base short and J 2 bases short, with 7 bases between. CDR3 residues: CASSLGRFTDTQYF. The CDR3 DNA is TGTGCCAGCAGCTTAGGCAGGTTCACAGATACGCAGTATTTT.

J is TRBJ2-5 and V is TRBV28; TRBD1 matches 8 bases. V dropped 5 bases and J dropped 9; count of bases not matched to a gene: 17. Germline values: CDR1 MDHEN, CDR2 SYDVKM. CDR3 size: 16 residues. CDR3: CASSLPGDRPSRPQYF. The CDR3 DNA sequence: TGTGCCAGCAGTCTCCCCGGGGACAGGCCCTCGAGGCCCCAGTACTTC.

The CDR3: CASSQAGLAGVYNEQFF. The CDR3 DNA reads TGCGCCAGCAGCCAAGCCGGACTAGCGGGCGTCTACAATGAGCAGTTCTTC. The gene calls are TRBV4-3 and TRBJ2-1; 11 positions match TRBD2. The CDR3 totals 17 residues. Germline CDR1 reads LGHNA; CDR2 reads YSLEER. J gave up 3 bases and V 1 base, and 5 bases lay outside the gene matches.

This chain uses TRBV2 with TRBJ2-7; D unclear. CDR1 is SNHLY and CDR2 is FYNNEI in the germline V gene. This CDR3 comprises 15 residues. V lost 2 bases, J lost 0 bases, and 11 bases lay in between. CDR3 nucleotide sequence: TGTGCCAGCAGTGAATCCGTGGCATCCTCCTACGAGCAGTACTTC. Translated, it gives CASSESVASSYEQYF.

This sequence joins TRBV4-3 and TRBJ2-1; D is perhaps TRBD1 or TRBD2 (6 bases each). Germline CDR1 is LGHNA and CDR2 is YSLEER. The CDR3 contains 17 residues. The V end lost 3 bases, the J end lost 10 bases, and 25 bases lay between the germline ends. The CDR3 sequence is CASSQLPGGRGVGEQFF. CDR3 coding DNA: TGCGCCAGCAGCCAGCTACCAGGCGGAAGGGGGGTCGGAGAGCAGTTCTTC.

The genes are TRBV9 and TRBJ1-2; D is unresolved. Germline V gene lookup returns CDR1 SGDLS and CDR2 YYNGEE. Between the trimmed V and J ends, which lost 0 bases and 4 bases, there was a span of 10 bases. The CDR3 runs to 14 residues. The CDR3 loop reads CASSVDTDLYGYTF. The CDR3 coding sequence is TGTGCCAGCAGCGTAGACACAGACCTCTATGGCTACACCTTC. Together with reference TRBV9 and TRBJ1-2, the CDR3 gives the full variable domain: DSGVTQTPKHLITATGQRVTLRCSPRSGDLSVYWYQQSLDQGLQFLIQYYNGEERAKGNILERFSAQQFPDLHSELNLSSLELGDSALYFCASSVDTDLYGYTFGSGTRLTVV.

The chain recombines TRBV7-8 with TRBJ1-2, with TRBD1 matching over 7 bases. CDR3 length: 16 residues. Germline assignment: CDR1 SGHVS and CDR2 FQNEAQ. Trimming at V came to 1 base and at J to 4 bases, leaving 9 bases not matched to a gene. CDR3 nucleotides: TGTGCCAGCAGCTTAGGCTGGAGAGACAGGGCCTATGGCTACACCTTC. Translated: CASSLGWRDRAYGYTF.

The chain couples TRBV27 to TRBJ2-7, with 9 bases identical to TRBD2. The CDR3 extends over 13 amino acids. CDR1 is MNHEY, CDR2 SMNVEV, per germline (reference sequence). V was pared by 4 bases and J by 10 bases, with 8 bases of the junction left unmatched. The CDR3 sequence is CASSYRSGRPQYF. The CDR3 DNA reads as TGTGCCAGCAGTTATCGGAGCGGGAGGCCCCAGTACTTC.

Only one count was recorded for this clone. The chain has TRBV29-1 and TRBJ2-3, with 8 bases identical to TRBD2. CDR1 is SQVTM and CDR2 is ANQGSEA in the germline V gene. This CDR3 comprises 15 residues. The junction had 9 bases not matched to a gene; V was cut back by 7 bases and J by 0 bases. The CDR3 DNA reads as TGCAGCGCCCTAGGCCGGGAGGGAAGCACAGATACGCAGTATTTT. This codes for CSALGREGSTDTQYF.

The chain couples TRBV30 to TRBJ2-6, with D hard to call. Trimming took off 3 bases at V and 0 bases at J, with 9 bases between the two ends. CDR3 length: 15 residues. From germline, CDR1 is GTSNPN and CDR2 SVGIG (reference sequence). The CDR3 nucleotides read TGTGCCTGGAGCCCGACTCCCTCTGGGGCCAACGTCCTGACTTTC. This translates into CAWSPTPSGANVLTF.

The chain couples TRBV27 to TRBJ1-1, with D perhaps TRBD1 (6 bases). V lost 7 bases and J lost 9, with 18 bases in between. The germline V gene has CDR1 MNHEY and CDR2 SMNVEV (reference sequence). The length of the CDR3 is 13 residues. CDR3 amino acids: CASTPEVGGKAFF. CDR3 nucleotide sequence: TGTGCCAGCACCCCTGAGGTAGGGGGAAAAGCTTTCTTT.

The rearrangement uses TRBV25-1 and TRBJ1-1; 8 nucleotides line up with TRBD1. There are 13 residues in the CDR3. Germline CDR1 reads MGHDK; CDR2 reads SYGVNS. V lost 1 base, J lost 8 bases, and 3 bases stayed unmatched. CDR3 region: CASSEFGDREAFF. CDR3 DNA sequence: TGTGCCAGCAGTGAATTTGGGGACAGGGAAGCTTTCTTT.

This rearrangement joins TRBV5-1 to TRBJ1-2; 8 nucleotides match TRBD1. The V and J ends lost 0 bases and 2 bases, in that order; junction bases with no gene match: 0. In germline, CDR1 is SGHRS, CDR2 YFSETQ. CDR3 length equals 14 residues. CDR3 nucleotide sequence: TGCGCCAGCAGCTTGGGGACAGGGAACTATGGCTACACCTTC. This encodes CASSLGTGNYGYTF.

The J gene is TRBJ2-2, the V gene TRBV4-1; unclear D gene. The CDR3 loop spans 13 amino acids. CDR1 is MGHRA and CDR2 is YSYEKL in the germline V gene. V lost 1 base and J lost 5, with 5 bases in between. The CDR3 DNA is TGCGCCAGCAGCCAAGGGCCTACCGGGGAGCTGTTTTTT. Its translation is CASSQGPTGELFF.

The rearrangement uses TRBV27 and TRBJ2-5; the D gene is possibly TRBD1 (6 bases). This CDR3 contains 15 residues. Trimming removed 5 bases from V and 2 bases from J, with 15 bases in between. Germline V gene data show CDR1 as MNHEY and CDR2 as SMNVEV (reference sequence). CDR3 in amino acids: CASSPTGLSQETQYF. The CDR3 nucleotides are TGTGCCAGCAGTCCCACAGGGTTATCGCAAGAGACCCAGTACTTC.

The chain links TRBV6-5 to TRBJ2-2; TRBD1 might be the D (7 bases). This CDR3 is 15 amino acids long. V dropped 6 bases and J dropped 3 bases, with 14 bases sitting between them. Germline CDR1 reads MNHEY; CDR2 reads SVGAGI. For the CDR3, the DNA is TGTGCCAGCAGAGGGGGGACAGTCTACACCGGGGAGCTGTTTTTT. Amino acids: CASRGGTVYTGELFF.

The chain has TRBV9 and TRBJ2-1; a possible D gene is TRBD2 (6 bases). In germline, CDR1 is SGDLS, CDR2 YYNGEE. The germline V and J ends were trimmed by 3 bases and 5 bases, with 18 bases remaining between them. This CDR3 region has 16 residues. CDR3 in DNA: TGTGCCAGCAGCGCATACACCGGGACTGGGCACAATGAGCAGTTCTTC. It yields the protein CASSAYTGTGHNEQFF.

This rearrangement joins TRBV5-6 to TRBJ2-3; D is uncertain. CDR1 and CDR2 (germline): SGHDT, YYEEEE. The length of the CDR3 is 11 residues. V lost 5 bases, J lost 5 bases, and 6 bases lay in between. CDR3 protein: CASSSLDTQYF. CDR3 DNA: TGTGCCAGCAGTTCCTTAGATACGCAGTATTTT.

Here the CDR3 DNA reads TGTGCCACCAGCAGGGGGGCAAGCGGGAGCTACGAGCAGTACTTC. Translation: CATSRGASGSYEQYF. The chain links TRBV15 to TRBJ2-7, with 8 bases fitting TRBD2. Trimming at V came to 3 bases and at J to 3 bases, leaving 7 bases not matched to a gene. The germline CDR1 and CDR2 sequences are LNHNV and YYDKDF (reference sequence). This CDR3 spans 15 amino acids.

This chain uses TRBV4-1 with TRBJ2-2; 8 bases are a match to TRBD2. The CDR3 spans 15 residues. CDR1 and CDR2 (germline): MGHRA, YSYEKL. V trimming: 3 bases; J trimming: 8 bases; junction bases outside the gene matches: 8. The CDR3 region is CASSQATSVAGELFF. The CDR3 DNA follows: TGCGCCAGCAGCCAGGCGACTAGCGTTGCGGGGGAGCTGTTTTTT.

This rearrangement joins TRBV4-1 to TRBJ2-7; TRBD1 or TRBD2 may be the D gene (5 bases each). The V gene lost 5 bases and the J gene lost 5 bases, with 19 bases spanning the gap. The CDR3 length is 15 residues. Germline CDR1 MGHRA, CDR2 YSYEKL. CDR3 protein: CASSGGRGARNEQYF. The CDR3 coding sequence is TGCGCCAGCAGCGGAGGTAGAGGGGCTAGAAACGAGCAGTACTTC.